A selection of T cell receptor beta chains follows, all from one sample in a study of OX40 agonist ivuxolimab in advanced cancers. Measured with immunoSEQ multiplex PCR; TCRdb has only the in-frame clones, and not every one. The table records about 22,000 clones, approximately 84% of them present only once. The sample was CD4+ or CD8+ T cells sorted from blood, taken in a trial of the OX40 agonist ivuxolimab. Receptors originate from an adult with an advanced solid tumor such as melanoma, head and neck, liver or kidney cancer. CDR3s include the opening cysteine and the closing phenylalanine or tryptophan. Fields, in order: J gene, V gene, D gene, clone size, CDR3 DNA, CDR3 protein. A D gene is named only where the DNA matches it firmly. Not all rows give a size; the values are once, few, many and, for expanded clones, a class.

J gene: TRBJ1-2; V gene: TRBV10-3; D gene: TRBD1; clone size: .; CDR3 DNA: TGTGCCATCAGTGAGTACGAGACAGGGAGTGGATATGGCTACACCTTC; CDR3 protein: CAISEYETGSGYGYTF
J gene: TRBJ2-5; V gene: TRBV11-3; D gene: TRBD1; clone size: .; CDR3 DNA: TGTGCCAGCAGCTGGGGTCCAGGGGGCCGGGAGACCCAGTACTTC; CDR3 protein: CASSWGPGGRETQYF
J gene: TRBJ2-7; V gene: TRBV10-2; D gene: .; clone size: .; CDR3 DNA: TGCGCCAGCAGTGGGATTTCCACCGAGCAGTACTTC; CDR3 protein: CASSGISTEQYF
J gene: TRBJ2-1; V gene: TRBV7-9; D gene: .; clone size: .; CDR3 DNA: TGTGCCAGCAGCTCTCGACAGGGGAGGGAGAATGAGCAGTTCTTC; CDR3 protein: CASSSRQGRENEQFF
J gene: TRBJ2-2; V gene: TRBV7-4; D gene: TRBD1; clone size: few; CDR3 DNA: TGTGCCAGCAGCTCTTCAGGGGGCGCAGCTGGTTTAACGGGGGAGCTGTTTTTT; CDR3 protein: CASSSSGGAAGLTGELFF
J gene: TRBJ2-7; V gene: TRBV9; D gene: .; clone size: .; CDR3 DNA: TGTGCCAGCAGCATCGGCCCCTCCGCCTACGAGCAGTACTTC; CDR3 protein: CASSIGPSAYEQYF
J gene: TRBJ1-2; V gene: TRBV2; D gene: TRBD1; clone size: .; CDR3 DNA: TGTGCCAGCAGTGAGCCCCTTTGGGACAGGTCCCATGGCTACACCTTC; CDR3 protein: CASSEPLWDRSHGYTF
J gene: TRBJ2-1; V gene: TRBV7-2; D gene: TRBD2; clone size: once; CDR3 DNA: TGTGCCAGCAGCTTAATGGGAAGCGGGGGGGCTGGCGAGCAGTTCTTC; CDR3 protein: CASSLMGSGGAGEQFF
J gene: TRBJ2-2; V gene: TRBV4-3; D gene: .; clone size: .; CDR3 DNA: TGCGCCAGCAGCCAAGTATGGATTTCTGAGCTGTTTTTT; CDR3 protein: CASSQVWISELFF
J gene: TRBJ2-7; V gene: TRBV27; D gene: .; clone size: few; CDR3 DNA: TGTGCCAGCAGTTTATCCGGAACGGGGGTGGGAGAGCAGTACTTC; CDR3 protein: CASSLSGTGVGEQYF
J gene: TRBJ2-7; V gene: TRBV13; D gene: TRBD1; clone size: .; CDR3 DNA: TGTGCCAGCACATATGGGACAGGCGCCCACGAGCAGTACTTC; CDR3 protein: CASTYGTGAHEQYF
J gene: TRBJ2-3; V gene: TRBV19; D gene: .; clone size: once; CDR3 DNA: TGTGCCAGTATCCCCCACCTAGATACGCAGTATTTT; CDR3 protein: CASIPHLDTQYF
J gene: TRBJ1-1; V gene: TRBV14; D gene: TRBD1; clone size: .; CDR3 DNA: TGTGCCAGCAGCCAAAGGACAGGGCTGAACACTGAAGCTTTCTTT; CDR3 protein: CASSQRTGLNTEAFF
J gene: TRBJ2-7; V gene: TRBV19; D gene: .; clone size: .; CDR3 DNA: TGTGCCAGTAGTTTAAGTGGGGGGACGGACTACGAGCAGTACTTC; CDR3 protein: CASSLSGGTDYEQYF
J gene: TRBJ1-1; V gene: TRBV28; D gene: .; clone size: few; CDR3 DNA: TGTGCCAGCAGCTTACAGACCAGGGGCACTGAAGCTTTCTTT; CDR3 protein: CASSLQTRGTEAFF
J gene: TRBJ1-1; V gene: TRBV27; D gene: .; clone size: .; CDR3 DNA: TGTGCCAGCAGTCCAGTACTTGCACAGGGAGCCTCTGAAGCTTTCTTT; CDR3 protein: CASSPVLAQGASEAFF
J gene: TRBJ1-5; V gene: TRBV19; D gene: TRBD1; clone size: .; CDR3 DNA: TGTGCCAGTAGTATAGGACAGGGGTATCGTCAGCCCCAGCATTTT; CDR3 protein: CASSIGQGYRQPQHF
J gene: TRBJ1-5; V gene: TRBV6-1; D gene: TRBD1; clone size: .; CDR3 DNA: TGTGCCAGCAGTGGATACAGGGGCGGGAATCAGCCCCAGCATTTT; CDR3 protein: CASSGYRGGNQPQHF
J gene: TRBJ2-1; V gene: TRBV29-1; D gene: TRBD2; clone size: .; CDR3 DNA: TGCAGCGTTGACCCCGGGACTAGAGGCTACAATGAGCAGTTCTTC; CDR3 protein: CSVDPGTRGYNEQFF
J gene: TRBJ2-3; V gene: TRBV18; D gene: TRBD1; clone size: .; CDR3 DNA: TGTGCCAGCTCACTTAAACTCGGGACAGGCCTTACCTTGGAGTATTTT; CDR3 protein: CASSLKLGTGLTLEYF
J gene: TRBJ2-3; V gene: TRBV6-8; D gene: .; clone size: few; CDR3 DNA: TGTGCCAGCAGCCATTCAGATACGCAGTATTTT; CDR3 protein: CASSHSDTQYF
J gene: TRBJ1-2; V gene: TRBV28; D gene: TRBD1; clone size: .; CDR3 DNA: TGTGCCAGCAGTTCCTCGGACAGGGGGATTGGCTACACCTTC; CDR3 protein: CASSSSDRGIGYTF
J gene: TRBJ2-7; V gene: TRBV5-1; D gene: .; clone size: .; CDR3 DNA: TGCGCCAGCAGCTTAGGTTTGGACAGCTACGAGCAGTACTTC; CDR3 protein: CASSLGLDSYEQYF
J gene: TRBJ1-3; V gene: TRBV28; D gene: .; clone size: .; CDR3 DNA: TGTGCCAGCAGTAAACATAGCTCTGGAAACACCATATATTTT; CDR3 protein: CASSKHSSGNTIYF
J gene: TRBJ1-4; V gene: TRBV6-5; D gene: .; clone size: .; CDR3 DNA: TGTGCCAGCAGTTGGAGGTCGGGGGCGCCGTATGAAAAACTGTTTTTT; CDR3 protein: CASSWRSGAPYEKLFF
J gene: TRBJ1-4; V gene: TRBV6-1; D gene: .; clone size: once; CDR3 DNA: TGTGCCAGCAGTGAAGGAGCGGGGGGGGTTAATGAAAAACTGTTTTTT; CDR3 protein: CASSEGAGGVNEKLFF
J gene: TRBJ2-7; V gene: TRBV27; D gene: .; clone size: once; CDR3 DNA: TGTGCCAGCAGTTTATCGGGGGGTACCCGCTACGAGCAGCACTTC; CDR3 protein: CASSLSGGTRYEQHF
J gene: TRBJ2-1; V gene: TRBV19; D gene: TRBD2; clone size: .; CDR3 DNA: TGTGCCAGTAGTATATTGGTCTCGGCGGGGGGGATTGAGCAGTTCTTC; CDR3 protein: CASSILVSAGGIEQFF
J gene: TRBJ2-2; V gene: TRBV7-9; D gene: TRBD1; clone size: .; CDR3 DNA: TGTGCCAGCAGTGGACAGGGTGACGGGGAGCTGTTTTTT; CDR3 protein: CASSGQGDGELFF
J gene: TRBJ2-1; V gene: TRBV18; D gene: .; clone size: .; CDR3 DNA: TGTGCCAGCTCACCAGCAGTGAATGAGCAGTTCTTC; CDR3 protein: CASSPAVNEQFF
J gene: TRBJ2-3; V gene: TRBV9; D gene: TRBD2; clone size: .; CDR3 DNA: TGTGCCAGCAGCGTAAGGGACCCCTCGGGCGGGGGGGCCGCAGATACGCAGTATTTT; CDR3 protein: CASSVRDPSGGGAADTQYF
J gene: TRBJ2-2; V gene: TRBV5-1; D gene: TRBD2; clone size: once; CDR3 DNA: TGCGCCAGCAGCTTGAGCGGCCCGGGACTAGCGGGGACAGCCGGGGAGCTGTTTTTT; CDR3 protein: CASSLSGPGLAGTAGELFF
J gene: TRBJ2-2; V gene: TRBV19; D gene: .; clone size: .; CDR3 DNA: TGTGCCAGTAGTAGGGGCGGGGAGCTGTTTTTT; CDR3 protein: CASSRGGELFF
J gene: TRBJ1-1; V gene: TRBV9; D gene: .; clone size: .; CDR3 DNA: TGTGCCAGCAGCGTAACGAAAACAGCGGGAACCGCTGAAGCTTTCTTT; CDR3 protein: CASSVTKTAGTAEAFF
J gene: TRBJ2-7; V gene: TRBV4-3; D gene: .; clone size: once; CDR3 DNA: TGCGCCAGCAGCCAAGAAAGGCCGGGCAGACTCTCCTACGAGCAGTACTTC; CDR3 protein: CASSQERPGRLSYEQYF
J gene: TRBJ1-1; V gene: TRBV6-1; D gene: .; clone size: .; CDR3 DNA: TGTGCCAGCAGTGAAGCGATCGGGGGCGGTACTGAAGCTTTCTTT; CDR3 protein: CASSEAIGGGTEAFF
J gene: TRBJ2-1; V gene: TRBV6-1; D gene: .; clone size: many; CDR3 DNA: TGTGCCAGCCCTGGGGGTTCCTACAATGAGCAGTTCTTC; CDR3 protein: CASPGGSYNEQFF
J gene: TRBJ2-3; V gene: TRBV27; D gene: .; clone size: .; CDR3 DNA: TGTGCCAGCAGTTTATCGAGGAGGCCCCTCACAGATACGCAGTATTTT; CDR3 protein: CASSLSRRPLTDTQYF
J gene: TRBJ1-3; V gene: TRBV25-1; D gene: .; clone size: large; CDR3 DNA: TGTGCCAGCACCTGGGGGGACACCATATATTTT; CDR3 protein: CASTWGDTIYF
J gene: TRBJ2-7; V gene: TRBV19; D gene: .; clone size: few; CDR3 DNA: TGTGCCAGTAGTATGAAGCAGGGACCTTCCTACGAGCAGTACTTC; CDR3 protein: CASSMKQGPSYEQYF
J gene: TRBJ2-1; V gene: TRBV30; D gene: TRBD2; clone size: once; CDR3 DNA: TGTGCCTGGAGAAAGTACTTAGCGGGGGGGCATGAGCAGTTCTTC; CDR3 protein: CAWRKYLAGGHEQFF
J gene: TRBJ2-5; V gene: TRBV27; D gene: .; clone size: .; CDR3 DNA: TGTGCCAGCAGTTCCGCAGGGGACGGAGAGACCCAGTACTTC; CDR3 protein: CASSSAGDGETQYF
J gene: TRBJ2-7; V gene: TRBV7-8; D gene: .; clone size: .; CDR3 DNA: TGTGCCAGCAGCTTAGGTGGCCAGGGGGGTTACGAGCAGTACTTC; CDR3 protein: CASSLGGQGGYEQYF
J gene: TRBJ2-7; V gene: TRBV7-3; D gene: TRBD2; clone size: .; CDR3 DNA: TGTGCCAGCAGCCCCGGACTAGCGGGGATCTACGAGCAGTACTTC; CDR3 protein: CASSPGLAGIYEQYF
J gene: TRBJ2-7; V gene: TRBV5-1; D gene: .; clone size: .; CDR3 DNA: TGCGCCAGCAGCTGGATGGTGGGAGCCTACGAGCAGTACTTC; CDR3 protein: CASSWMVGAYEQYF
J gene: TRBJ1-5; V gene: TRBV4-1; D gene: .; clone size: .; CDR3 DNA: TGCGCCAGCAGCCAAGGTGCCAGGGCCGGACAGCCCCAGCATTTT; CDR3 protein: CASSQGARAGQPQHF
J gene: TRBJ1-6; V gene: TRBV4-1; D gene: .; clone size: once; CDR3 DNA: TGCGCCAGCAGCCAAGTTAGAGTGGAGACACCCCTCCACTTT; CDR3 protein: CASSQVRVETPLHF
J gene: TRBJ2-5; V gene: TRBV28; D gene: TRBD1; clone size: .; CDR3 DNA: TGTGCCAGCAGTGCCCGACAGGGGACCCAAGAGACCCAGTACTTC; CDR3 protein: CASSARQGTQETQYF
J gene: TRBJ2-2; V gene: TRBV7-9; D gene: TRBD1; clone size: .; CDR3 DNA: TGTGCCAGCAGCTTAAATAACCTCCGGGACAGGGGCACCGGGGAGCTGTTTTTT; CDR3 protein: CASSLNNLRDRGTGELFF
J gene: TRBJ2-2; V gene: TRBV4-1; D gene: .; clone size: .; CDR3 DNA: TGCGCCAGCAGCCCCGAGGCAGGAGCCACCGGGGAGCTGTTTTTT; CDR3 protein: CASSPEAGATGELFF
J gene: TRBJ1-5; V gene: TRBV6-1; D gene: .; clone size: .; CDR3 DNA: TGTGCCAGTGGGAACCACCGTATTAGCAATCAGCCCCAGCATTTT; CDR3 protein: CASGNHRISNQPQHF
J gene: TRBJ2-7; V gene: TRBV6-1; D gene: TRBD1; clone size: medium-sized; CDR3 DNA: TGTGCCAGTTCAGCGACAGGGGGCTACGAGCAGTACTTC; CDR3 protein: CASSATGGYEQYF
J gene: TRBJ2-7; V gene: TRBV30; D gene: .; clone size: .; CDR3 DNA: TGTGCCTGGAGTCCTGACAGCTACGAGCAGTACTTC; CDR3 protein: CAWSPDSYEQYF
J gene: TRBJ1-4; V gene: TRBV7-9; D gene: .; clone size: .; CDR3 DNA: TGTGCCAGCAGCCTATCCGGGGAGTACGCCATGGAAAAACTGTTTTTT; CDR3 protein: CASSLSGEYAMEKLFF
J gene: TRBJ1-3; V gene: TRBV7-6; D gene: .; clone size: .; CDR3 DNA: TGTGCCAGCAGCTTAGCCGGGAACACCATATATTTT; CDR3 protein: CASSLAGNTIYF